A selection of T cell receptor beta chains follows, all from one sample in a study of Ad26.COV2.S vaccination and SARS-CoV-2 variants. Here immunoSEQ multiplex PCR was the method, and the copy in TCRdb shows in-frame clones only, minus some. The data hold about 330,000 clones, with around 90% observed a single time. The sequences come from peripheral blood, collected in a trial of Ad26.COV2.S vaccine versus placebo. Every receptor here comes from a person between 18 and 60 years old who received the Ad26.COV2.S COVID-19 vaccine or a placebo. CDR3s include the opening cysteine and the closing phenylalanine or tryptophan. D genes are given only for firm matches. Not all rows give a size; the values are once, few, many and, for expanded clones, a class.

j_call clone_size d_call v_call cdr3_aa cdr3_nt
TRBJ1-4 NA TRBD1 TRBV5-4 CASSPWGQDNEKLFF TGTGCCAGCAGCCCGTGGGGACAGGATAATGAAAAACTGTTTTTT
TRBJ1-2 NA NA TRBV11-2 CASSFEPGFGYTF TGTGCCAGCAGCTTCGAGCCAGGGTTCGGCTACACCTTC
TRBJ2-1 NA NA TRBV2 CASSDNQRYNEQFF TGTGCCAGCAGTGACAACCAAAGGTACAATGAGCAGTTCTTC
TRBJ1-4 NA NA TRBV6-6 CASIEAATNEKLFF TGTGCCAGCATCGAGGCAGCAACTAATGAAAAACTGTTTTTT
TRBJ1-3 NA NA TRBV9 CASSETRLSGNTIYF TGTGCCAGCAGCGAGACACGGCTATCTGGAAACACCATATATTTT
TRBJ2-1 NA NA TRBV21-1 CASRRKTSGRGENEQFF TGTGCCAGCAGAAGAAAGACTAGCGGGAGGGGGGAAAATGAGCAGTTCTTC
TRBJ2-7 few TRBD2 TRBV7-2 CASSQGLAGGNEQYF TGTGCCAGCAGCCAGGGACTAGCGGGGGGAAACGAGCAGTACTTC
TRBJ1-2 NA NA TRBV10-3 CAISESRHLGYTF TGTGCCATCAGTGAGTCGCGTCACCTAGGCTACACCTTC
TRBJ1-6 NA NA TRBV29-1 CSVQRSGNSPLHF TGCAGCGTTCAGCGGAGCGGTAATTCACCCCTCCACTTT
TRBJ1-1 NA NA TRBV9 CASSLTGFGDTEAFF TGTGCCAGCAGCCTAACAGGGTTTGGGGACACTGAAGCTTTCTTT
TRBJ2-5 NA TRBD2 TRBV2 CASSPAGGDYETQYF TGTGCCAGCAGCCCAGCGGGGGGGGATTATGAGACCCAGTACTTC
TRBJ2-6 NA NA TRBV30 CAWSVGRVPLGANVLTF TGTGCCTGGAGTGTAGGCAGGGTGCCGCTGGGGGCCAACGTCCTGACTTTC
TRBJ2-1 NA NA TRBV10-3 CAISEERTDNEQFF TGTGCCATCAGTGAGGAGAGGACTGACAATGAGCAGTTCTTC
TRBJ1-1 NA TRBD1 TRBV5-1 CASSLRSRGQGNTEAFF TGCGCCAGCAGCTTGAGGAGTCGAGGACAGGGGAACACTGAAGCTTTCTTT
TRBJ1-2 NA NA TRBV27 CASSPTHSGYGYTF TGTGCCAGCAGTCCCACCCACTCTGGCTATGGCTACACCTTC
TRBJ2-2 once TRBD1 TRBV9 CASSAPSTGDTGELFF TGTGCCAGCAGCGCCCCCTCCACAGGGGACACCGGGGAGCTGTTTTTT
TRBJ2-3 NA TRBD2 TRBV13 CASSLRRERRTDTQYF TGTGCCAGCAGCTTACGGCGGGAGCGCCGCACAGATACGCAGTATTTT
TRBJ2-7 NA NA TRBV3-1/TRBV3-2 CASSQEVVQSYEQYF TGTGCCAGCAGCCAAGAGGTTGTTCAATCCTACGAGCAGTACTTC
TRBJ2-2 NA NA TRBV5-1 CATKKGLNTGELFF TGCGCCACCAAAAAGGGCCTGAACACCGGGGAGCTGTTTTTT
TRBJ1-1 NA NA TRBV6-5 CASSTASYTEAFF TGTGCCAGCAGTACCGCGAGCTACACTGAAGCTTTCTTT
TRBJ1-1 NA NA TRBV5-6 CASSSDSQGTEAFF TGTGCCAGCAGCTCGGATTCCCAGGGGACTGAAGCTTTCTTT
TRBJ1-3 NA NA TRBV7-8 CASSSWTLSISGNTIYF TGTGCCAGCAGCTCCTGGACTCTAAGCATCTCTGGAAACACCATATATTTT
TRBJ2-1 NA NA TRBV5-1 CASSSLAVNEQFF TGCGCCAGCAGCTCTTTAGCGGTCAATGAGCAGTTCTTC
TRBJ1-2 NA NA TRBV6-2/TRBV6-3 CASSYSYNYGYTF TGTGCCAGCAGTTACTCCTACAACTATGGCTACACCTTC
TRBJ2-3 NA NA TRBV29-1 CSVVLTGQGDTQYF TGCAGCGTTGTCTTGACGGGCCAGGGCGATACGCAGTATTTT
TRBJ1-1 NA NA TRBV23-1 CASPKDSPREAFF TGCGCCAGCCCCAAAGATTCCCCCCGTGAAGCTTTCTTT
TRBJ1-1 NA NA TRBV4-1 CASSPREYTEAFF TGCGCCAGCAGCCCGAGGGAGTACACTGAAGCTTTCTTT
TRBJ2-7 once NA TRBV4-3 CASSQDMMTSGPYEQYF TGCGCCAGCAGCCAAGATATGATGACCTCGGGCCCCTACGAGCAGTACTTC
TRBJ2-5 NA NA TRBV9 CASSPLAGYQETQYF TGTGCCAGCAGCCCCTTGGCCGGGTACCAAGAGACCCAGTACTTC
TRBJ2-3 NA TRBD2 TRBV27 CASSSQRLAGGGTDTQYF TGTGCCAGCAGTTCCCAACGACTAGCGGGAGGGGGCACAGATACGCAGTATTTT
TRBJ2-3 NA NA TRBV9 CASSVVGASSTDTQYF TGTGCCAGCAGCGTAGTGGGAGCGAGCAGCACAGATACGCAGTATTTT
TRBJ2-1 NA NA TRBV13 CASSLGTAQQFF TGTGCCAGCAGCCTAGGGACCGCACAGCAGTTCTTC
TRBJ1-1 NA NA TRBV10-3 CAISVGGGRSTEAFF TGTGCCATCAGTGTTGGGGGGGGGCGTAGTACTGAAGCTTTCTTT
TRBJ2-3 NA NA TRBV7-9 CASSLPETTSTDTQYF TGTGCCAGCAGCCTCCCCGAGACAACAAGCACAGATACGCAGTATTTT
TRBJ2-1 NA TRBD2 TRBV9 CASSPSGGYNEQFF TGTGCCAGCAGTCCTAGCGGGGGCTACAATGAGCAGTTCTTC
TRBJ1-2 NA TRBD1 TRBV10-1 CASSAGTATYGYTF TGCGCCAGCAGTGCAGGGACAGCTACCTATGGCTACACCTTC